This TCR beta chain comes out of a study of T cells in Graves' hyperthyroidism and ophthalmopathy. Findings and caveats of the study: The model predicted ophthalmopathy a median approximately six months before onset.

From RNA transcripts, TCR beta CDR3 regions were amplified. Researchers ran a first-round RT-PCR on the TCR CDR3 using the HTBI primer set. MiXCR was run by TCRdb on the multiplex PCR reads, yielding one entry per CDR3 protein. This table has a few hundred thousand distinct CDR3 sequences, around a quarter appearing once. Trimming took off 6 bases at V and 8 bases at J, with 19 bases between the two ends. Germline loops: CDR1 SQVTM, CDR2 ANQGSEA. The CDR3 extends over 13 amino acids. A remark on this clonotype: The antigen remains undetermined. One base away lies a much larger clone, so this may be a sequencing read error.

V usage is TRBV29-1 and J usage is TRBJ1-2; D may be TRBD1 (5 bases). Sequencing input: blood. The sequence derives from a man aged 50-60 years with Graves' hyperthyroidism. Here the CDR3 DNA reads TGCAGCGTGGGGGACGGGTTCCATGGAGGCTACACCTTC. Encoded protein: CSVGDGFHGGYTF.